The rows below give T cell receptor beta chains drawn from one sample of a study of blood T cell repertoires in COVID-19. TCRdb's copy holds only in-frame clones and misses some; the assay was immunoSEQ multiplex PCR. The data show under 300,000 clones, roughly 90% seen once. The source material was PBMCs or T cells enriched from blood (not recorded which). These receptor sequences come from a woman in her thirties or forties with acute COVID-19. CDR3s include the opening cysteine and the closing phenylalanine or tryptophan. The order of the fields is clone size, V gene, J gene, CDR3 length, D gene, CDR3 DNA, CDR3 protein. D genes are given only for firm matches. Clone size, where shown, is once, few, many, or a class for clones that have expanded.

NA	TRBV24-1	TRBJ2-2	15	TRBD2	TGTGCCACCAGTGAAAGCGGGAGACGAACCGGGGAGCTGTTTTTT	CATSESGRRTGELFF
few	TRBV28	TRBJ1-5	15	NA	TGTGCCAGCAGTTATCAGGGCCAGGGCAATCAGCCCCAGCATTTT	CASSYQGQGNQPQHF
NA	TRBV13	TRBJ1-1	15	TRBD1	TGTGCCAGCAGCCCAGGGACAGGGTGGAGAACTGAAGCTTTCTTT	CASSPGTGWRTEAFF
NA	TRBV10-3	TRBJ1-4	15	TRBD1	TGTGCCATCAGCCCGGGACAGCGAATTAATGAAAAACTGTTTTTT	CAISPGQRINEKLFF
NA	TRBV7-9	TRBJ1-1	14	NA	TGTGCCAGCAGCCGGACAGCAATGAACACTGAAGCTTTCTTT	CASSRTAMNTEAFF
once	TRBV7-2	TRBJ2-5	14	NA	TGTGCCAGCAGCTTAGGCGACTTCCAAGAGACCCAGTACTTC	CASSLGDFQETQYF
NA	TRBV5-1	TRBJ1-1	15	NA	TGCGCCAGCAGCTTGGAACAGCCTACCTACACTGAAGCTTTCTTT	CASSLEQPTYTEAFF
NA	TRBV5-1	TRBJ2-1	13	NA	TGCGCCAGCAGCTTGGGACAGACAAGAACGCAGTTCTTC	CASSLGQTRTQFF
NA	TRBV2	TRBJ1-2	14	NA	TGTGCCAGCAGGGCGGGAGAGACCCTGGGGGGCTACACCTTC	CASRAGETLGGYTF
NA	TRBV6-2/TRBV6-3	TRBJ1-6	14	NA	TGTGCCAGCAGTCAGGACAGATCAAATTCACCCCTCCACTTT	CASSQDRSNSPLHF
once	TRBV10-1	TRBJ1-5	14	NA	TGCGCCAGCAGACGACAGGTTAGCAATCAGCCCCAGCATTTT	CASRRQVSNQPQHF
NA	TRBV6-1	TRBJ1-1	15	NA	TGTGCCAGCAGTGAAGCGGCAGGGGTGATCGCTGAAGCTTTCTTT	CASSEAAGVIAEAFF
few	TRBV11-3	TRBJ1-1	14	TRBD1	TGTGCCAGCAGCAGAGGACAGGAGGGCACTGAAGCTTTCTTT	CASSRGQEGTEAFF
NA	TRBV4-3	TRBJ2-7	19	NA	TGCGCCAGCAGCCAAGCGTATTCGCGGATCCGGGAGTTAAACTACGAGCAGTACTTC	CASSQAYSRIRELNYEQYF
NA	TRBV3-1/TRBV3-2	TRBJ2-5	18	TRBD2	TGTGCCAGCAGCCCGATCCCCCTCAGCGGGACTTCCCCAGAGACCCAGTACTTC	CASSPIPLSGTSPETQYF
NA	TRBV4-2	TRBJ2-2	16	TRBD2	TGTGCCAGCAGCGTAAGCGGGGGGGCTCGGACCGGGGAGCTGTTTTTT	CASSVSGGARTGELFF
NA	TRBV27	TRBJ1-5	15	NA	TGTGCCAGCAGTTTAACAGTAAATAGCAATCAGCCCCAGCATTTT	CASSLTVNSNQPQHF
NA	TRBV3-1/TRBV3-2	TRBJ2-5	12	NA	TGTGCCAGCAGCCAGGTCCGGGAGACCCAGTACTTC	CASSQVRETQYF
NA	TRBV2	TRBJ1-2	14	NA	TGTGCCAGCCCAATCACCAGGGGAATCTATGGCTACACCTTC	CASPITRGIYGYTF
NA	TRBV7-9	TRBJ1-4	15	NA	TGTGCCAGCAGCTTAGCGGCGGGGCGCGATGAAAAACTGTTTTTT	CASSLAAGRDEKLFF
NA	TRBV7-9	TRBJ2-1	16	NA	TGTGCCAGCAGCTTAGGGGCGGGCTCGACCCACAATGAGCAGTTCTTC	CASSLGAGSTHNEQFF
NA	TRBV5-1	TRBJ2-1	15	TRBD1	TGCGCCAGCAGCTTGATTCCGGGACAGGGCGATGAGCAGTTCTTC	CASSLIPGQGDEQFF
NA	TRBV5-1	TRBJ1-1	16	TRBD1	TGCGCCAGCAGCTTGTTCGGACAGGAAAGGGGCACTGAAGCTTTCTTT	CASSLFGQERGTEAFF
NA	TRBV4-2	TRBJ1-5	15	NA	TGTGCCAGCAGCCGGGACAAAACGAGCAATCAGCCCCAGCATTTT	CASSRDKTSNQPQHF
NA	TRBV5-8	TRBJ1-5	17	NA	TGTGCCAGCACCCCCGGACTTGACCTCTATAGCAATCAGCCCCAGCATTTT	CASTPGLDLYSNQPQHF
NA	TRBV5-1	TRBJ2-1	16	TRBD2	TGCGCCAGCAGCTTGATAGCGGGAGGGCCATACAATGAGCAGTTCTTC	CASSLIAGGPYNEQFF
NA	TRBV7-9	TRBJ2-3	15	NA	TGTGCCAGCAGCTTAGCTGGGGCCCGGCGAGATACGCAGTATTTT	CASSLAGARRDTQYF
NA	TRBV6-2/TRBV6-3	TRBJ1-5	19	TRBD1	TGTGCCAGCAGTTACCCCGGTCTTTTAGACAGGGGAGGCAATCAGCCCCAGCATTTT	CASSYPGLLDRGGNQPQHF
NA	TRBV2	TRBJ2-2	17	NA	TGTGCCAGCAGTCAAGGGGGACGCGGGGTGGCCACCGGGGAGCTGTTTTTT	CASSQGGRGVATGELFF
NA	TRBV15	TRBJ2-2	19	NA	TGTGCCACCAGCCCCCGTCCTTACGAGGAAACACGCCACACCGGGGAGCTGTTTTTT	CATSPRPYEETRHTGELFF
NA	TRBV11-2	TRBJ2-7	14	NA	TGTGCCAGCAGCTTACAGCGGCTCACCTACGAGCAGTACTTC	CASSLQRLTYEQYF
NA	TRBV5-4	TRBJ2-6	18	NA	TGTGCCAGCAGCTTGTCGGGCAGGGGCCTCTCTGGGGCCAACGTCCTGACTTTC	CASSLSGRGLSGANVLTF
NA	TRBV18	TRBJ1-5	14	TRBD1	TGTGCCAGCTCACCCGGACAGGGCCGCCAGCCCCAGCATTTT	CASSPGQGRQPQHF
NA	TRBV28	TRBJ2-7	15	TRBD1	TGTGCCAGCAGTCCCCCCGGGACAGGGGGCGACCGGCGGTACTTC	CASSPPGTGGDRRYF
NA	TRBV27	TRBJ1-5	14	NA	TGTGCCAGCAGTTTAGTGTCAGTGAATCAGCCCCAGCATTTT	CASSLVSVNQPQHF
NA	TRBV7-2	TRBJ2-5	16	TRBD2	TGTGCCAGCAGCCCCAGACTAGCGGGAGTAACAGAGACCCAGTACTTC	CASSPRLAGVTETQYF
once	TRBV6-5	TRBJ2-7	15	TRBD1	TGTGCCAGCATCCCAAAGACAGGGGGTTCGAACGAGCAGTACTTC	CASIPKTGGSNEQYF
NA	TRBV5-1	TRBJ2-7	15	TRBD1	TGCGCCAGCAGCTTGGCCTGGGGACAGGGAGACGAGCAGTACTTC	CASSLAWGQGDEQYF
NA	TRBV5-1	TRBJ2-7	17	TRBD1	TGCGCCAGCAGCTTGGACGTCAGGGGGCCGTTCCGGGGCGAGCAGTACTTC	CASSLDVRGPFRGEQYF
NA	TRBV6-2/TRBV6-3	TRBJ1-1	15	TRBD1	TGTGCCAGCAGTCGGATGGGACAGGGCGATTCTGAAGCTTTCTTT	CASSRMGQGDSEAFF
NA	TRBV11-2	TRBJ1-1	14	NA	TGTGCCAGCAGCTTTGAGGGCGGAGGGACTGAAGCTTTCTTT	CASSFEGGGTEAFF
NA	TRBV28	TRBJ2-5	14	TRBD2	TGTGCCAGCAGTTCTGGACTAGCGGTGGAGACCCAGTACTTC	CASSSGLAVETQYF
NA	TRBV15	TRBJ1-2	15	NA	TGTGCCACCAGCGAAAAGGAGGCAACCATCTATGGCTACACCTTC	CATSEKEATIYGYTF
NA	TRBV9	TRBJ1-6	14	NA	TGTGCCAGCAGCGCCCGGACTGGTAATTCACCCCTCCACTTT	CASSARTGNSPLHF
NA	TRBV28	TRBJ2-1	14	NA	TGTGCCAGCCACTCGAGCCGCTCCTACAATGAGCAGTTCTTC	CASHSSRSYNEQFF
few	TRBV5-1	TRBJ1-1	14	NA	TGCGCCAGCAGCCATGGCGGCGCGTGGGCTGAAGCTTTCTTT	CASSHGGAWAEAFF
NA	TRBV15	TRBJ2-1	12	NA	TGTGCCACCAGCTACGCGGGCGATGAGCAGTTCTTC	CATSYAGDEQFF
NA	TRBV24-1	TRBJ1-5	14	NA	TGTGCCACCAGTGATGCCGGGAAAAATCAGCCCCAGCATTTT	CATSDAGKNQPQHF
once	TRBV4-1	TRBJ2-1	17	NA	TGCGCCAGCAGCCAGATCCTTCCGGGACATGGGTACAATGAGCAGTTCTTC	CASSQILPGHGYNEQFF
NA	TRBV28	TRBJ2-3	13	NA	TGTGCCAGCAGTTTGCGGAGCACAGATACGCAGTATTTT	CASSLRSTDTQYF
NA	TRBV28	TRBJ2-7	14	NA	TGTGCCAGCAGTTTGAGAAGCCTCATCTACGAGCAGTACTTC	CASSLRSLIYEQYF
NA	TRBV28	TRBJ1-5	16	TRBD1	TGTGCCAGCAGTATTCGGACAGGGGAAGGCAATCAGCCCCAGCATTTT	CASSIRTGEGNQPQHF
NA	TRBV5-3	TRBJ1-5	13	TRBD1	TGTGCCGGGGGACAGGTCCCTTTGACGCCCCAGCATTTT	CAGGQVPLTPQHF
NA	TRBV7-9	TRBJ1-2	15	NA	TGTGCCAGCAGCTTAGGTGCGGCCGGTATCGGTGGCTACACCTTC	CASSLGAAGIGGYTF
NA	TRBV2	TRBJ2-7	14	NA	TGTGCCACGACTGGGTCCCAGGGGCCCTACGAGCAGTACTTC	CATTGSQGPYEQYF